This T cell receptor (beta chain) was recovered during a study of T cell responses to AZD1222 COVID-19 vaccine. General observations from the study: Donors in the cohort were predominantly white British and more often female, and clonal diversity was possibly underestimated.

CDR1 is GTSNPN, CDR2 SVGIG, per germline (reference sequence). The V end was cut by 1 base, the J end by 7 bases, with 11 bases between. The CDR3 length is 14 residues. Sequencing was performed with immunoSEQ multiplex PCR; in TCRdb, only in-frame clones are kept and a portion is missing. The sample lists approximately 120,000 clones; roughly 90% were seen once. Worth noting for this clone: Its antigen is as yet unknown.

The chain carries TRBV30 and TRBJ1-6, with D perhaps matching TRBD1 (6 bases). The sequence derives from an adult in good health. The material sequenced was peripheral blood, taken on day 0 of AZD1222 vaccination. The CDR3 is CAWSGGHPNSPLHF. CDR3 in DNA: TGTGCCTGGAGTGGGGGACACCCAAATTCACCCCTCCACTTT.